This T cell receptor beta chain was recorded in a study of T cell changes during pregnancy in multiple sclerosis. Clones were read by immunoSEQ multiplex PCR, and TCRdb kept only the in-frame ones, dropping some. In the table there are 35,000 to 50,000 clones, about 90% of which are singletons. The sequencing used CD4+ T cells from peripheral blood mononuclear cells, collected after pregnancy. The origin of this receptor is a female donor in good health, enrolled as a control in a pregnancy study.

The CDR3 loop reads CASSKDRGLGYTF. The CDR3 DNA is TGTGCCAGCTCAAAAGACAGGGGGCTCGGCTACACCTTC. The chain links TRBV18 to TRBJ1-2, with 10 nucleotides matching TRBD1. CDR3 length: 13 amino acids. CDR1 and CDR2 from the germline V gene are KGHSH and LQKENI. With 5 bases clipped from V and 8 bases from J, the junction kept 5 bases outside the gene matches.